The 24 T cell receptor beta chains below come from one sample, sequenced in a study of blood T cell repertoires in COVID-19. Here immunoSEQ multiplex PCR was the method, and the copy in TCRdb shows in-frame clones only, minus some. The table shows approximately 400,000 clones, with around 88% occurring only once. Material for sequencing was peripheral blood. The source of these receptors is a woman between 50 and 59 years old with COVID-19, enrolled during active disease.

The genes are TRBV9 and TRBJ1-2, with 11 bases lining up with TRBD1. This CDR3 spans 14 amino acids. Germline CDR1 and CDR2: SGDLS and YYNGEE. V lost 2 bases to trimming and J lost 7 bases; unmatched junction nucleotides: 4. The CDR3 loop is CASSVPGTGGGYTF. CDR3 DNA: TGTGCCAGCAGCGTCCCCGGGACAGGGGGTGGCTACACCTTC.

V and J are TRBV5-1 and TRBJ1-3; D might be TRBD1 (6 bases). The V gene's germline CDR1 is SGHRS and CDR2 YFSETQ. The CDR3 covers 15 residues. With 3 bases removed from V and 5 bases from J, the gap between germline ends came to 15 bases. The CDR3 is CASSSPGGGRNTIYF. The CDR3 nucleotides are TGCGCCAGCAGCTCCCCGGGAGGGGGAAGAAACACCATATATTTT. The complete variable domain, with remaining parts taken from reference TRBV5-1 and TRBJ1-3, reads KAGVTQTPRYLIKTRGQQVTLSCSPISGHRSVSWYQQTPGQGLQFLFEYFSETQRNKGNFPGRFSGRQFSNSRSEMNVSTLELGDSALYLCASSSPGGGRNTIYFGEGSWLTVV.

The V and J genes are TRBV4-1 and TRBJ1-1, with 8 bases that match TRBD1. The CDR3 contains 15 residues. Trimming took 3 bases from V and 4 from J; bases not matched to a gene: 7. In germline, CDR1 is MGHRA, CDR2 YSYEKL. CDR3 loop: CASSHLQGAATEAFF. The CDR3 region has the DNA TGCGCCAGCAGCCACCTGCAGGGGGCTGCCACTGAAGCTTTCTTT.

For this clone: Additional DNA sequences in this sample encode the identical CDR3. J is TRBJ1-1 and V is TRBV9; 7 bases agree with TRBD1. From germline, CDR1 is SGDLS and CDR2 YYNGEE. V lost 4 bases and J lost 5; bases outside the gene matches: 8. The CDR3 loop spans 14 amino acids. This CDR3 reads CASSPRTGRTEAFF. For the CDR3, the DNA is TGTGCCAGCAGCCCCCGGACAGGAAGGACTGAAGCTTTCTTT.

V is TRBV19 and J is TRBJ1-4; TRBD1 might be the D (6 bases). The CDR3 loop spans 16 amino acids. CDR1 and CDR2 from the germline V gene are LNHDA and SQIVND (reference sequence). V lost 5 bases to trimming and J lost 0 bases, with 13 bases between them. The CDR3 sequence is CASSSLRTATNEKLFF. The CDR3 nucleotides are TGTGCCAGTAGTTCCCTCCGGACAGCAACTAATGAAAAACTGTTTTTT.

V gene TRBV11-2 combines with J gene TRBJ2-7; tentative D call: TRBD2 (6 bases). Looked up from germline, CDR1 is SGHAT and CDR2 is FQNNGV. Trimming removed 5 bases from V and 3 bases from J, with 17 bases in between. This CDR3 is 15 amino acids long. The CDR3 reads CASSPYTGGDYEQYF. The DNA of the CDR3 is TGTGCCAGCAGCCCTTACACCGGAGGGGACTACGAGCAGTACTTC.

The chain carries TRBV7-9 and TRBJ1-3; TRBD1 might be the D (5 bases). V shed 11 bases and J shed 3 bases, with 17 bases lying between them. The CDR3 is 14 amino acids. Looked up from germline, CDR1 is SEHNR and CDR2 is FQNEAQ (reference sequence). The CDR3 bases are TGTGCCTGTAGACAGCTCGCCGGTGGAAACACCATATATTTT. It encodes CACRQLAGGNTIYF.

This chain links TRBV19 with TRBJ1-2; D perhaps matches TRBD1 (5 bases). This CDR3 spans 14 amino acids. Trimming stripped 6 bases from V and 0 bases from J, with 11 bases between. Per the germline V gene, CDR1 is LNHDA and CDR2 is SQIVND (reference sequence). The CDR3 region is CASRSDTSNYGYTF. CDR3 bases: TGTGCCAGTAGGTCGGACACCTCTAACTATGGCTACACCTTC. Full variable domain (rest looked up from reference TRBV19 and TRBJ1-2): DGGITQSPKYLFRKEGQNVTLSCEQNLNHDAMYWYRQDPGQGLRLIYYSQIVNDFQKGDIAEGYSVSREKKESFPLTVTSAQKNPTAFYLCASRSDTSNYGYTFGSGTRLTVV.

The rearrangement joins TRBV2 to TRBJ2-7, with D perhaps matching TRBD1 (6 bases). V lost 10 bases, J lost 4 bases, and 23 bases lay in between. Germline V lookup: CDR1 SNHLY, CDR2 FYNNEI. The CDR3 spans 15 residues. Written as DNA, the CDR3 is TGTGCCATCCTGCCCGGCGCAGGGGCTCAATACGAGCAGTACTTC. This codes for CAILPGAGAQYEQYF.

The chain employs TRBV5-1 and TRBJ1-1; D is possibly TRBD1 (5 bases). V was trimmed by 4 bases and J by 4 bases, leaving 14 bases between them. The CDR3 covers 14 residues. Looked up from germline, CDR1 is SGHRS and CDR2 is YFSETQ. This CDR3 reads CASSPEGLFTEAFF. DNA for the CDR3: TGCGCCAGCAGCCCCGAGGGACTTTTCACTGAAGCTTTCTTT.

This chain connects TRBV27 to TRBJ1-6; tentative D call: TRBD1 (5 bases). Germline CDR1 reads MNHEY; CDR2 reads SMNVEV (reference sequence). The CDR3 runs to 13 residues. V shed 11 bases and J shed 3 bases, with 11 bases lying between them. The CDR3 nucleotides read TGTGCCGCGCGGGGCTACTATAATTCACCCCTCCACTTT. It encodes CAARGYYNSPLHF.

This clone was seen just once. J is TRBJ1-4 and V is TRBV9; D is perhaps TRBD1 (5 bases). The CDR3 consists of 16 residues. Trimming removed 4 bases from V and 7 bases from J, with 20 bases in between. From germline, CDR1 is SGDLS and CDR2 YYNGEE. The CDR3 DNA follows: TGTGCCAGCAGCCCCGGGGCGGGGAATCGCCCTGAAAAACTGTTTTTT. Residues: CASSPGAGNRPEKLFF.

The chain recombines TRBV19 with TRBJ1-5; TRBD1 might be the D (6 bases). V shed 5 bases and J shed 4 bases, with 15 bases lying between them. CDR3 length equals 15 residues. CDR1 LNHDA and CDR2 SQIVND come from the germline V gene (reference sequence). This CDR3 reads CASSPLTGSNQPQHF. As DNA, the CDR3 is TGTGCCAGTAGTCCCCTGACAGGCTCTAATCAGCCCCAGCATTTT.

This chain uses TRBV19 with TRBJ1-2, with 7 bases aligning to TRBD1. The CDR3 consists of 14 residues. V shed 2 bases and J 8 bases; nucleotides not matched to a gene: 8. The germline gives CDR1 LNHDA, CDR2 SQIVND (reference sequence). CDR3 amino acids: CASSILEGARGYTF. CDR3 in DNA: TGTGCCAGTAGTATATTAGAGGGGGCGAGAGGCTACACCTTC. Filled out from reference TRBV19 and TRBJ1-2, the complete variable domain reads DGGITQSPKYLFRKEGQNVTLSCEQNLNHDAMYWYRQDPGQGLRLIYYSQIVNDFQKGDIAEGYSVSREKKESFPLTVTSAQKNPTAFYLCASSILEGARGYTFGSGTRLTVV.

This rearrangement joins TRBV4-1 to TRBJ1-4; TRBD1 matches at 9 bases. V shed 4 bases, J shed 8 bases, and the junction held 11 bases outside the gene matches. There are 16 residues in the CDR3. CDR1 is MGHRA, CDR2 YSYEKL, per germline. The DNA for the CDR3 is TGCGCCAGCAGCCGGCTTCTGACAGGGGGAACCGAAAAACTGTTTTTT. Translating it yields CASSRLLTGGTEKLFF.

The chain recombines TRBV11-2 with TRBJ2-3, with TRBD1 matching over 8 bases. Germline-derived CDR1 and CDR2 are SGHAT and FQNNGV. Trimming removed 5 bases from V and 6 bases from J; junction bases left unmatched: 7. This CDR3 is built from 14 residues. CDR3 in amino acids: CASSLDRVEDTQYF. CDR3 in DNA: TGTGCCAGCAGCCTGGACAGGGTAGAGGATACGCAGTATTTT.

This rearrangement joins TRBV5-5 to TRBJ2-3; possibly TRBD2 for D (6 bases). CDR1 is SGHKS, CDR2 YYEKEE, per germline (reference sequence). The CDR3 runs to 15 residues. V shed 0 bases and J shed 2 bases, with 10 bases lying between them. CDR3 amino acids: CASSLGWRDTDTQYF. Here the CDR3 DNA reads TGTGCCAGCAGCTTGGGTTGGAGGGACACAGATACGCAGTATTTT.

The V call is TRBV29-1, the J call TRBJ1-3; D is unresolved. The CDR3 runs 11 residues. V lost 4 bases and J lost 4, with 5 bases in between. CDR1 and CDR2 (germline): SQVTM, ANQGSEA. CDR3: CSVGLGNTIYF. In DNA form, the CDR3 reads TGCAGCGTTGGGCTGGGAAACACCATATATTTT.

The rearrangement joins TRBV19 to TRBJ2-1; a weak D match, TRBD2 (5 bases). Germline CDR1 and CDR2: LNHDA and SQIVND (reference sequence). This CDR3 comprises 16 residues. The V gene lost 3 bases and the J gene lost 3 bases, with 15 bases spanning the gap. For the CDR3, the DNA is TGTGCCAGTAGTATCCCCCTAGCAGGCCTCTACAATGAGCAGTTCTTC. Translation gives CASSIPLAGLYNEQFF.

The DNA for the CDR3 is TGTGCCACCAGCAGAGGAGGATATGGCTACACCTTC. Translated, it gives CATSRGGYGYTF. This chain joins TRBV15 and TRBJ1-2; unclear D gene. CDR1 and CDR2 (germline): LNHNV, YYDKDF (reference sequence). The CDR3 contains 12 residues. Trimming shortened V by 1 base and J by 5 bases, and 5 bases separated the two germline ends. Filled out from reference TRBV15 and TRBJ1-2, the complete variable domain reads DAMVIQNPRYQVTQFGKPVTLSCSQTLNHNVMYWYQQKSSQAPKLLFHYYDKDFNNEADTPDNFQSRRPNTSFCFLDIRSPGLGDTAMYLCATSRGGYGYTFGSGTRLTVV.

The V gene is TRBV19, the J gene TRBJ1-3; maybe TRBD1 (6 bases). The V end lost 5 bases, the J end lost 2 bases, and 16 bases lay between the germline ends. Germline values: CDR1 LNHDA, CDR2 SQIVND (reference sequence). CDR3 length: 16 amino acids. The CDR3 nucleotides read TGTGCCAGTAGTCCTCCGGGACATCGAGCTGGAAACACCATATATTTT. This sequence encodes CASSPPGHRAGNTIYF.

This clone has only one observation. The chain has TRBV4-2 and TRBJ2-2; TRBD2 matches at 14 bases. J was trimmed by 9 bases and V by 8 bases; bases with no gene match: 11. Germline CDR1 and CDR2: LGHNA and YNFKEQ. This CDR3 region has 16 residues. The CDR3 region has the DNA TGTGCCAGCGTCTCGACTAGCGGGGGGGCCGTCCGGGAGCTGTTTTTT. This encodes CASVSTSGGAVRELFF.

V usage is TRBV5-1 and J usage is TRBJ1-6, with a tentative D call TRBD1 (6 bases). Germline-derived CDR1 and CDR2 are SGHRS and YFSETQ. The germline V and J ends were trimmed by 2 bases and 7 bases, with 13 bases remaining between them. This CDR3 contains 15 residues. The CDR3 protein is CASSLTTGENSPLHF. The DNA for the CDR3 is TGCGCCAGCAGCTTAACGACAGGTGAGAATTCACCCCTCCACTTT.

The V call is TRBV5-4, the J call TRBJ2-6; D may be TRBD2 (5 bases). Germline V gene lookup returns CDR1 SGHNT and CDR2 YYREEE (reference sequence). The ends were cut back, 4 bases at V and 0 bases at J, with 5 bases in the middle. The CDR3 is 14 residues long. CDR3 nucleotide sequence: TGTGCCAGCAGCGGGAGCTCTGGGGCCAACGTCCTGACTTTC. Its translation is CASSGSSGANVLTF.